Each of the 17 T cell receptor beta chains below was sequenced from the same sample in a study of blood T cell repertoires in COVID-19. TCRdb's table, derived via immunoSEQ multiplex PCR, lists solely in-frame clones and lacks some. The sample comprises roughly 88,000 clones, about four fifths of which are singletons, and around 15% rests with the top ten. Sequencing was done on a sample of peripheral blood. All receptors derive from an elderly woman with acute or convalescent COVID-19.

The chain employs TRBV9 and TRBJ2-1; D unresolved. Germline CDR1 is SGDLS and CDR2 is YYNGEE. V lost 0 bases to trimming and J lost 7 bases, with 20 bases between them. The CDR3 extends over 17 amino acids. The CDR3 sequence: CASSVAVSSQKQNEQFF. CDR3 DNA sequence: TGTGCCAGCAGCGTAGCAGTGAGTTCCCAGAAACAGAATGAGCAGTTCTTC.

This chain joins TRBV9 and TRBJ1-1; 8 bases are shared with TRBD1. This CDR3 spans 15 amino acids. V shed 4 bases and J 2 bases; nucleotides not matched to a gene: 7. Germline V gives CDR1 SGDLS, CDR2 YYNGEE. The CDR3 coding sequence is TGTGCCAGCAGCCTCATTGGGACAGGTAACACTGAAGCTTTCTTT. This sequence encodes CASSLIGTGNTEAFF.

The chain employs TRBV7-9 and TRBJ1-3; the D gene is possibly TRBD1 (5 bases). The CDR3 totals 18 residues. The V gene's germline CDR1 is SEHNR and CDR2 FQNEAQ (reference sequence). V lost 4 bases and J lost 3, with 22 bases in between. CDR3 sequence (DNA): TGTGCCAGCAGCTCCATCAACAGGCGGCTCCCACTTGGAAACACCATATATTTT. It translates to CASSSINRRLPLGNTIYF.

V usage is TRBV5-6 and J usage is TRBJ1-2; possible D gene TRBD1, 5 bases. CDR1 is SGHDT and CDR2 is YYEEEE in the germline V gene. There are 16 residues in the CDR3. The V and J ends lost 3 bases and 1 base respectively, with 16 bases between them. CDR3 coding DNA: TGTGCCAGCAGCTCGGAGGGGAACAGACTTAACTATGGCTACACCTTC. This sequence encodes CASSSEGNRLNYGYTF.

V and J are TRBV4-3 and TRBJ2-3; a weak D match, TRBD2 (5 bases). The V and J ends lost 11 bases and 5 bases respectively, with 14 bases between them. The CDR3 is made up of 12 amino acids. Looked up from germline, CDR1 is LGHNA and CDR2 is YSLEER. This CDR3 reads CAPGRGGDTQYF. Written as DNA, the CDR3 is TGCGCCCCCGGTCGTGGAGGAGATACGCAGTATTTT.

The chain joins TRBV5-4 to TRBJ1-2; 10 bases agree with TRBD1. This CDR3 has 15 residues. From germline, CDR1 is SGHNT and CDR2 YYREEE (reference sequence). Losses at the gene ends were 4 bases for V and 4 bases for J; bases not matched to a gene: 7. The CDR3 DNA reads TGTGCCAGCAGCCCAGGGACAGGGGAGGGCTATGGCTACACCTTC. This codes for CASSPGTGEGYGYTF.

J is TRBJ1-2 and V is TRBV29-1; TRBD1 aligns across 9 bases. Trimming cost V 6 bases and J 8 bases; bases outside gene matches: 7. The V gene's germline CDR1 is SQVTM and CDR2 ANQGSEA. CDR3 length: 12 residues. CDR3 amino acids: CSVLGDREGYTF. The CDR3 DNA sequence: TGCAGCGTCTTAGGGGACAGGGAGGGCTACACCTTC.

This clone was observed once. The chain has TRBV7-2 and TRBJ1-3; D is uncertain. The V and J ends lost 5 bases and 4 bases respectively, with 12 bases between them. Germline V gives CDR1 SGHTA, CDR2 FQGNSA. The CDR3 spans 14 residues. The CDR3 bases are TGTGCCAGCAGCCCTCAGGCAAGGGGAAACACCATATATTTT. This encodes CASSPQARGNTIYF. Variable domain in full (rest from reference TRBV7-2 and TRBJ1-3): GAGVSQSPSNKVTEKGKDVELRCDPISGHTALYWYRQSLGQGLEFLIYFQGNSAPDKSGLPSDRFSAERTGGSVSTLTIQRTQQEDSAVYLCASSPQARGNTIYFGEGSWLTVV.

V gene TRBV19 combines with J gene TRBJ1-4; D gene uncertain. Germline loops: CDR1 LNHDA, CDR2 SQIVND (reference sequence). The CDR3 is made up of 11 amino acids. The ends were cut back, 7 bases at V and 5 bases at J, with 5 bases in the middle. The DNA of the CDR3 is TGTGCCAGTACCGTCAATGAAAAACTGTTTTTT. This translates into CASTVNEKLFF.

In DNA form, the CDR3 reads TGTGCCAGGGGATTACGACAGGTCCCCCACGAGCAGTACTTC. Amino acids: CARGLRQVPHEQYF. The rearrangement links TRBV19 to TRBJ2-7; D is perhaps TRBD1 (6 bases). Germline lookup yields CDR1 LNHDA and CDR2 SQIVND (reference sequence). The CDR3 consists of 14 residues. Deletions cut 9 bases from V and 5 bases from J, with 20 bases between.

The genes are TRBV18 and TRBJ1-2; D is perhaps TRBD1 (5 bases). CDR3 size: 16 residues. Germline V gives CDR1 KGHSH, CDR2 LQKENI. V was pared by 2 bases and J by 1 base, with 14 bases between. CDR3 amino acids: CASSPIQTEYNYGYTF. CDR3 DNA: TGTGCCAGCTCACCAATTCAGACAGAGTATAACTATGGCTACACCTTC.

The V and J genes are TRBV6-5 and TRBJ2-7, with D possibly TRBD2 on 6 matching bases. Trimming stripped 4 bases from V and 7 bases from J, with 20 bases between. Germline values: CDR1 MNHEY, CDR2 SVGAGI. The CDR3 loop spans 15 amino acids. CDR3: CASSLGLKPSGEQYF. In nucleotides, the CDR3 is TGTGCCAGCAGTTTGGGACTGAAACCCTCGGGGGAGCAGTACTTC.

This sequence joins TRBV6-5 and TRBJ1-1; D is uncertain. Germline V gives CDR1 MNHEY, CDR2 SVGAGI. The CDR3 has 14 amino acids. Trimming pared 4 bases from V and 0 bases from J, leaving 9 bases between. CDR3 loop: CASSSHSLNTEAFF. Written as DNA, the CDR3 is TGTGCCAGCAGTTCCCACAGCTTGAACACTGAAGCTTTCTTT.

This clone appeared a few times. J is TRBJ2-6 and V is TRBV7-2; D remains unclear. Germline assignment: CDR1 SGHTA and CDR2 FQGNSA. The CDR3 consists of 13 residues. V lost 9 bases to trimming and J lost 0 bases, with 6 bases between them. As DNA, the CDR3 is TGTGCCAGTTTATACTCTGGGGCCAACGTCCTGACTTTC. Amino acids: CASLYSGANVLTF.

J is TRBJ1-6 and V is TRBV21-1. TRBV21-1 is a documented pseudogene. The CDR3 loop spans 15 amino acids. The CDR3 coding sequence is TGTGCCAGCAGCAACGACTCTCCCGGAGGGTCACCCCTCCACTTT. Protein sequence: CASSNDSPGGSPLHF.

V usage is TRBV6-5 and J usage is TRBJ2-2; tentatively, D is TRBD1 (6 bases). Germline CDR1 MNHEY, CDR2 SVGAGI. Deletions cut 7 bases from V and 6 bases from J, with 9 bases between. The CDR3 contains 12 residues. The CDR3 DNA sequence: TGTGCCAGCAATCAGGGGCCCGGGGAGCTGTTTTTT. Translation: CASNQGPGELFF.

The rearrangement uses TRBV7-9 and TRBJ2-7, with a weak D call TRBD2 (5 bases). Trimming took off 1 base at V and 4 bases at J, with 11 bases between the two ends. CDR1 and CDR2 from the germline V gene are SEHNR and FQNEAQ (reference sequence). This CDR3 spans 14 amino acids. The CDR3 reads CASSLGGSGYEQYF. Here the CDR3 DNA reads TGTGCCAGCAGCTTAGGTGGTTCGGGGTACGAGCAGTACTTC.